Shown below are 31 T cell receptor beta chains from a single sample sequenced in a study of T cell responses to AZD1222 COVID-19 vaccine. Libraries were prepared by immunoSEQ multiplex PCR; TCRdb keeps only in-frame clonotypes and omits some of them. The data show more than 95,000 clones, approximately 82% seen once. The sequenced sample was peripheral blood, obtained 28 days after the second AZD1222 dose. These receptors came from an adult who received the AZD1222 COVID-19 vaccine.

This rearrangement joins TRBV6-4 to TRBJ1-6; D remains unclear. V was shortened by 7 bases and J by 2 bases, with 18 bases between the two germline ends. Germline-derived CDR1 and CDR2 are MRHNA and SNTAGT. This CDR3 spans 17 amino acids. CDR3 bases: TGTGCCAGCATAAGTCTCCGTCGAAGTCCCTATAATTCACCCCTCCACTTT. Protein sequence: CASISLRRSPYNSPLHF.

The genes are TRBV19 and TRBJ1-3; perhaps TRBD1 as D (5 bases). Trimming took off 10 bases at V and 0 bases at J, with 13 bases between the two ends. The germline CDR1 and CDR2 sequences are LNHDA and SQIVND (reference sequence). CDR3 length: 14 residues. The CDR3: CATVGHTSGNTIYF. The DNA of the CDR3 is TGTGCCACCGTGGGGCATACCTCTGGAAACACCATATATTTT.

The chain recombines TRBV4-1 with TRBJ1-5; D remains ambiguous. The V end was cut by 0 bases, the J end by 2 bases, with 5 bases between. This CDR3 is built from 14 residues. The germline gives CDR1 MGHRA, CDR2 YSYEKL. Here the CDR3 reads CASSQDLGNQPQHF. In DNA, the CDR3 is TGCGCCAGCAGCCAAGATTTGGGCAATCAGCCCCAGCATTTT.

The chain combines TRBV9 with TRBJ1-4, with 7 bases identical to TRBD1. The V gene end was trimmed by 6 bases and the J gene end by 1 base; junction bases not matched to a gene: 3. This CDR3 comprises 14 residues. CDR1 and CDR2 from the germline V gene are SGDLS and YYNGEE. CDR3 DNA sequence: TGTGCCAGCACACCAGGGGGAACTAATGAAAAACTGTTTTTT. Protein sequence: CASTPGGTNEKLFF.

With respect to this clone: Other DNA sequences of this sample code for an identical CDR3. This chain uses TRBV7-2 with TRBJ1-2, with D unclear. The CDR3 spans 13 residues. Deletions cut 1 base from V and 5 bases from J, with 8 bases between. Germline V CDR1 and CDR2: SGHTA, FQGNSA. Here the CDR3 reads CASSLGGPYGYTF. CDR3 in DNA: TGTGCCAGCAGCTTAGGTGGCCCTTATGGCTACACCTTC.

The chain joins TRBV19 to TRBJ2-1, with unresolved D. The germline V gene has CDR1 LNHDA and CDR2 SQIVND (reference sequence). V lost 5 bases, J lost 12 bases, and 20 bases lay in between. The CDR3 runs to 14 residues. CDR3 in amino acids: CASSPMAVVGGQFF. DNA of the CDR3: TGTGCCAGTAGTCCTATGGCGGTGGTAGGTGGGCAGTTCTTC.

This clone is a singleton in its sample. J is TRBJ1-5 and V is TRBV7-2; no firm D call. CDR1 SGHTA and CDR2 FQGNSA come from the germline V gene. V lost 4 bases to trimming and J lost 3 bases, with 7 bases between them. The CDR3 contains 13 residues. In nucleotides, the CDR3 is TGTGCCAGCAGCTGGGGAGTCAATCAGCCCCAGCATTTT. Translated, it gives CASSWGVNQPQHF. Full variable domain (rest looked up from reference TRBV7-2 and TRBJ1-5): GAGVSQSPSNKVTEKGKDVELRCDPISGHTALYWYRQSLGQGLEFLIYFQGNSAPDKSGLPSDRFSAERTGGSVSTLTIQRTQQEDSAVYLCASSWGVNQPQHFGDGTRLSIL.

This clone was found once. This chain connects TRBV10-1 to TRBJ2-4; TRBD2 is a possible D gene (5 bases). The CDR3 contains 14 residues. The V gene lost 0 bases and the J gene lost 7 bases, with 10 bases spanning the gap. The germline gives CDR1 WNHNN, CDR2 SYGVQD (reference sequence). CDR3 DNA: TGCGCCAGCAGTGAGTCACGGGGTACGAACATTCAGTACTTC. Its protein product is CASSESRGTNIQYF.

The CDR3 is CASSQRPSYGYTF. CDR3 in DNA: TGTGCCAGCAGCCAAAGGCCGTCTTATGGCTACACCTTC. This chain uses TRBV4-2 with TRBJ1-2; no clear D gene. V lost 2 bases, J lost 5 bases, and 9 bases lay in between. The CDR3 is made up of 13 amino acids. Germline-derived CDR1 and CDR2 are LGHNA and YNFKEQ.

The chain combines TRBV5-4 with TRBJ2-3; D may be TRBD1 or TRBD2 (5 bases each). CDR1 SGHNT and CDR2 YYREEE come from the germline V gene (reference sequence). CDR3 length: 16 amino acids. With 4 bases removed from V and 1 base from J, the gap between germline ends came to 16 bases. The CDR3 nucleotides are TGTGCCAGCAGCCCGCTCGCCGGGACCCGCACAGATACGCAGTATTTT. Residues: CASSPLAGTRTDTQYF. Full variable domain (rest looked up from reference TRBV5-4 and TRBJ2-3): ETGVTQSPTHLIKTRGQQVTLRCSSQSGHNTVSWYQQALGQGPQFIFQYYREEENGRGNFPPRFSGLQFPNYSSELNVNALELDDSALYLCASSPLAGTRTDTQYFGPGTRLTVL.

The CDR3 DNA reads as TGTGCCAGCAGCTTAGGTGGAGGGGTGGAGGGCTACACCTTC. It encodes CASSLGGGVEGYTF. The chain employs TRBV7-9 and TRBJ1-2, with D maybe TRBD1 (5 bases). CDR3 length equals 14 residues. Trimming shortened V by 1 base and J by 8 bases, and 14 bases separated the two germline ends. Germline V gives CDR1 SEHNR, CDR2 FQNEAQ (reference sequence).

This sequence joins TRBV19 and TRBJ1-2; D is uncertain. The V end was cut by 0 bases, the J end by 8 bases, with 7 bases between. The CDR3 covers 12 residues. The germline CDR1 and CDR2 sequences are LNHDA and SQIVND (reference sequence). The CDR3 region is CASSIEQRGYTF. CDR3 sequence (DNA): TGTGCCAGTAGTATAGAACAGAGGGGCTACACCTTC.

This clone was found once. The chain is built from TRBV21-1 and TRBJ1-2; TRBD1 is taken as the D call from the table, unchecked against the DNA. TRBV21-1 constitutes a pseudogene. This CDR3 comprises 18 residues. CDR3 amino acids: CASSKVRMNRGQDYGYTF. The CDR3 nucleotides are TGTGCCAGCAGCAAAGTTCGGATGAACAGGGGTCAGGACTATGGCTACACCTTC.

The CDR3 loop is CASTLSGNYGYTF. Written as DNA, the CDR3 is TGTGCCAGCACCCTTTCGGGTAACTATGGCTACACCTTC. This sequence joins TRBV7-2 and TRBJ1-2; D remains ambiguous. This CDR3 has 13 residues. From germline, CDR1 is SGHTA and CDR2 FQGNSA. V shed 7 bases and J shed 1 base, with 10 bases lying between them.

The V gene is TRBV7-2, the J gene TRBJ1-2, with a possible D match to TRBD1 (5 bases). The CDR3 contains 13 residues. Germline V CDR1 and CDR2: SGHTA, FQGNSA. Trimming left V 0 bases short and J 7 bases short, with 9 bases between. In DNA form, the CDR3 reads TGTGCCAGCAGCTTAGCGGGGCCTGGTGGCTACACCTTC. Amino acids: CASSLAGPGGYTF.

CDR3 in amino acids: CASATTGAPTGELFF. The DNA of the CDR3 is TGTGCCAGCGCGACCACAGGGGCTCCCACCGGGGAGCTGTTTTTT. V and J are TRBV2 and TRBJ2-2, with 7 bases aligning to TRBD1. V trimming: 8 bases; J trimming: 4 bases; junction bases outside the gene matches: 10. The germline V gene has CDR1 SNHLY and CDR2 FYNNEI. This CDR3 region has 15 residues. Based on the CDR3 plus reference TRBV2 and TRBJ2-2, the full variable domain is EPEVTQTPSHQVTQMGQEVILRCVPISNHLYFYWYRQILGQKVEFLVSFYNNEISEKSEIFDDQFSVERPDGSNFTLKIRSTKLEDSAMYFCASATTGAPTGELFFGEGSRLTVL.

V and J are TRBV6-6 and TRBJ1-4, with D perhaps matching TRBD1 (6 bases). Germline-derived CDR1 and CDR2 are MNHNY and SVGAGI (reference sequence). Trimming left V 6 bases short and J 5 bases short, with 19 bases between. The CDR3 sequence is 16 residues long. The CDR3 DNA reads as TGTGCCAGCAGCAGACACCCACCGGGGGCCAATGAAAAACTGTTTTTT. It specifies CASSRHPPGANEKLFF.

Points on this clone: The same CDR3 also results from other DNA sequences found in this sample. The V gene is TRBV25-1, the J gene TRBJ1-2; D call uncertain. Trimming took off 6 bases at V and 3 bases at J, with 8 bases between the two ends. This CDR3 has 12 residues. Germline CDR1 is MGHDK and CDR2 is SYGVNS. CDR3 region: CASSATYYGYTF. The CDR3 DNA is TGTGCCAGCAGCGCCACCTACTATGGCTACACCTTC.

The chain links TRBV21-1 to TRBJ1-2. TRBV21-1 is reported as a pseudogene. The CDR3 length is 15 residues. For the CDR3, the DNA is TGTGCCAGCAAAGTGAGGGTATCGTTATGCTATGGCTACACCTTC. Its protein product is CASKVRVSLCYGYTF.

The chain has TRBV29-1 and TRBJ2-7; no reliable D call. The V and J ends lost 5 bases and 2 bases respectively, with 13 bases between them. CDR3 size: 13 residues. Germline V CDR1 and CDR2: SQVTM, ANQGSEA. CDR3 in amino acids: CSVRDYPAYEQYF. CDR3 DNA: TGCAGCGTTAGGGATTACCCGGCCTACGAGCAGTACTTC.

The chain couples TRBV5-5 to TRBJ1-6, with TRBD1 matching 8 bases. V shed 0 bases, J shed 12 bases, and the junction held 8 bases outside the gene matches. The CDR3 extends over 15 amino acids. CDR1 and CDR2 from the germline V gene are SGHKS and YYEKEE (reference sequence). DNA for the CDR3: TGTGCCAGCAGCTTGGGAGACAGGGGTAGAGGACCCCTCCACTTT. Its protein product is CASSLGDRGRGPLHF.

V gene TRBV3-1 (or the pseudogene TRBV3-2) combines with J gene TRBJ2-7; TRBD1 matches at 9 bases. This CDR3 spans 15 amino acids. Germline V gives CDR1 LGHDT, CDR2 YNNKEL (reference sequence). V lost 0 bases and J lost 5; bases outside the gene matches: 5. The CDR3 DNA follows: TGTGCCAGCAGCCAAGATAACAGGGGGCGGGACGAGCAGTACTTC. Amino acids: CASSQDNRGRDEQYF.

V is TRBV21-1 and J is TRBJ1-6. TRBV21-1 is a pseudogene. The length of the CDR3 is 16 residues. This chain's CDR3 is CANLRGQDSYNSPLHF. In DNA form, the CDR3 reads TGTGCCAACCTGCGCGGGCAGGACTCCTATAATTCACCCCTCCACTTT.

This clone showed up just once. The genes are TRBV18 and TRBJ2-7, with TRBD1 identical over 10 bases. V shed 4 bases, J shed 2 bases, and the junction held 5 bases outside the gene matches. The germline gives CDR1 KGHSH, CDR2 LQKENI. This CDR3 is 15 amino acids long. The CDR3 DNA follows: TGTGCCAGCTCACTTGGACAGGGGGGGGCCTACGAGCAGTACTTC. Its protein product is CASSLGQGGAYEQYF.

J is TRBJ2-5 and V is TRBV12-5; D remains unclear. The CDR3 is 13 residues long. In germline, CDR1 is LGHNT, CDR2 FRNRAP. V lost 2 bases to trimming and J lost 7 bases, with 11 bases between them. CDR3 coding DNA: TGTGCTAGTGGTTTGCGGCCGGATGGGACCCAGTACTTC. Encoded protein: CASGLRPDGTQYF.

The chain joins TRBV5-8 to TRBJ1-1; D ambiguous. V was cut by 2 bases and J by 0 bases, with 5 bases left in between. Germline assignment: CDR1 SGHTS and CDR2 YDEGEE. This CDR3 region has 13 residues. CDR3 in DNA: TGTGCCAGCAGCTTAACGGTGAACACTGAAGCTTTCTTT. Its protein is CASSLTVNTEAFF.

The J gene is TRBJ1-2, the V gene TRBV28; tentative D call: TRBD1 (6 bases). V lost 6 bases to trimming and J lost 7 bases, with 18 bases between them. Germline CDR1 MDHEN, CDR2 SYDVKM. This CDR3 is 14 amino acids long. DNA of the CDR3: TGTGCCAGCAGATATACAGGGAAGAACGCTGGCTACACCTTC. This encodes CASRYTGKNAGYTF.

This clone was recorded once. The chain uses TRBV6-5 and TRBJ2-1; TRBD1 or TRBD2 may be the D gene (5 bases each). This CDR3 comprises 14 residues. In germline, CDR1 is MNHEY, CDR2 SVGAGI. V lost 8 bases and J 0 bases, leaving 11 bases between the germline ends. The CDR3 DNA reads TGTGCCAGCCGGGACGTTAGCTCCTACAATGAGCAGTTCTTC. Its protein product is CASRDVSSYNEQFF.

This clone is a singleton in its sample. The chain recombines TRBV5-8 with TRBJ1-5; the D gene is possibly TRBD1 (6 bases). Germline V gene sequence: CDR1 SGHTS, CDR2 YDEGEE. The CDR3 consists of 13 residues. V lost 7 bases and J lost 5, with 13 bases in between. The CDR3 nucleotides are TGTGCCAGCCCCTTGGACAGAGATCAGCCCCAGCATTTT. It is translated as CASPLDRDQPQHF.

This clone was recorded a few times. V is TRBV5-1 and J is TRBJ1-1; the match to TRBD1 covers 8 bases. Germline V gives CDR1 SGHRS, CDR2 YFSETQ. With 2 bases clipped from V and 4 bases from J, the junction kept 16 bases outside the gene matches. This CDR3 spans 18 amino acids. The CDR3 DNA is TGCGCCAGCAGCTTAAACCCGGACAGGGCGGGAAGAAGCACTGAAGCTTTCTTT. Its translation: CASSLNPDRAGRSTEAFF. Full variable domain (rest looked up from reference TRBV5-1 and TRBJ1-1): KAGVTQTPRYLIKTRGQQVTLSCSPISGHRSVSWYQQTPGQGLQFLFEYFSETQRNKGNFPGRFSGRQFSNSRSEMNVSTLELGDSALYLCASSLNPDRAGRSTEAFFGQGTRLTVV.

The V and J genes are TRBV12-3 or TRBV12-4 and TRBJ1-5; the D gene is possibly TRBD1 (5 bases). The germline V and J ends were trimmed by 4 bases and 3 bases, with 7 bases remaining between them. The CDR3 covers 13 residues. CDR3 in amino acids: CASSSGYNQPQHF. The CDR3 nucleotides read TGTGCCAGCAGTTCAGGGTACAATCAGCCCCAGCATTTT.